The clone carrying this T cell receptor beta chain has only one observation. Its antigen is undetermined. The sample is drawn from a study of CD8 T cells in ankylosing spondylitis. Findings of the study overall: What appeared characteristic of ankylosing spondylitis blood was a TCR beta motif of fewer than ten highly homologous variants.

Via MiXCR, TCRdb re-called the 5' RACE reads, giving one row per CDR3 protein. This sample has some 840,000 distinct CDR3 sequences, with 10% to 15% found just once. CDR1 is LNHNV, CDR2 YYDKDF, per germline (reference sequence). V gave up 6 bases and J gave up 3 bases, with 14 bases separating them. CDR3 size: 15 residues. Sequenced: blood, either unsorted or a sorted T cell fraction (not recorded which). The chain employs TRBV15 and TRBJ2-2, with D perhaps TRBD1 or TRBD2 (5 bases each). The receptor was isolated from a male donor with ankylosing spondylitis. The CDR3 DNA is TGTGCCACCAGGACGGGGCTCGGCGACACCGGGGAGCTGTTTTTT. This gives the protein CATRTGLGDTGELFF.